This record covers a single TCR beta chain. This clone's antigen is unknown. One base away there is no much larger clone; base qualities are not given. This entry belongs to a study of blood T cell repertoires in COVID-19 (TCRdb year 2020). For context, the study as a whole: Samples from collaborators originated in the United States, Italy and Spain and spanned both the acute and convalescent phases of COVID-19. The material from the prospective study consisted of cDNA or gDNA derived from T cells, B-cell-depleted T cells, or PBMCs. Deeply sampled blood TCRbeta repertoires from subjects exposed to, actively infected with, or recovered from COVID-19 were included in the dataset. The repertoires were made available in a free public database intended to serve as a resource for research on the immune response to SARS-CoV-2. Samples were obtained from the ongoing ImmuneRACE study (first 160 participants) and from 950 to 1,500 subjects provided by 6 global collaborators. The sample metadata nearly always contained a de-identified subject ID, COVID-19 status, age in years and sex. HLA class I and class II types, where available, came from metadata supplied by the sample provider rather than from assay-based typing. Beyond this particular receptor, the publication reports: Clinical and demographic metadata were provided uncurated, with the amount varying by source and participant.

Each collaborating institution followed its own protocols to collect whole blood in K2EDTA tubes. For TCRbeta analysis, collaborators shipped samples in one of three forms: frozen whole blood, isolated PBMCs, or DNA extracted from either of those sample types. The immunoSEQ Assay, a bias-controlled multiplex PCR, was used to amplify TCRbeta CDR3 regions from genomic DNA. The authors' analysis ran thus. Within the assay, amplification of reference gene primers was used to estimate how many nucleated cells each sample contained. Sequence reads were collapsed and filtered to measure the absolute abundance of every unique TCRbeta CDR3 rearrangement. Productive Simpson clonality was computed per sample as the square root of Simpson's diversity index over productive rearrangements. In TCRdb, the immuneACCESS table is reduced to in-frame sequences with V and J assigned. These tables do not hold every clone; where another copy was compared, an unresolved V gene accounts for under half, and the others remain unexplained. V and J calls and clone size are given by that table; D and trimming were obtained from the DNA. The sample data list around 100,000 clones, and roughly 88% of these were observed just once. Approximately 3.5% of the sample lies in the top ten.

Trimming leaves V shorter by 5 bases and J shorter by 7 bases, with the junction holding 13 bases beyond the gene matches. The CDR3 numbers 15 residues from cysteine through phenylalanine. Only the CDR3 part of the read is kept: 45 bases, read in frame from the first base. For CDR1 and CDR2, the germline V gene lists MDHEN and SYDVKM. Input material: peripheral blood. The sequence was obtained from a human donor in a cohort sampled during active COVID-19. The rearrangement combines TRBV28 with TRBJ1-2; TRBD1 aligns with 7 central bases. The bases are TGTGCCAGCAGTCCACCCGACTCGACAGGGACTGGCTACACCTTC. It specifies CASSPPDSTGTGYTF.